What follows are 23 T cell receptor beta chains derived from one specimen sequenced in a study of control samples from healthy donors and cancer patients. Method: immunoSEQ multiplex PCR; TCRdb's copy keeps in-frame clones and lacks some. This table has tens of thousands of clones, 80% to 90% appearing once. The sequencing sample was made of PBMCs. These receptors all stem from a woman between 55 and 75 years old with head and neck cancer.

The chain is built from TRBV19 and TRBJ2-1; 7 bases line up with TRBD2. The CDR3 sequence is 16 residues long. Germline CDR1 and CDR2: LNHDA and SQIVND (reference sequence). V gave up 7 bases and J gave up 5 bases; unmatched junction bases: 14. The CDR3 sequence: CASTSQRGGPHNEQFF. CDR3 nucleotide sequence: TGTGCCAGTACCTCCCAAAGGGGAGGGCCACACAATGAGCAGTTCTTC. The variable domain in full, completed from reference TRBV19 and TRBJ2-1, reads DGGITQSPKYLFRKEGQNVTLSCEQNLNHDAMYWYRQDPGQGLRLIYYSQIVNDFQKGDIAEGYSVSREKKESFPLTVTSAQKNPTAFYLCASTSQRGGPHNEQFFGPGTRLTVL.

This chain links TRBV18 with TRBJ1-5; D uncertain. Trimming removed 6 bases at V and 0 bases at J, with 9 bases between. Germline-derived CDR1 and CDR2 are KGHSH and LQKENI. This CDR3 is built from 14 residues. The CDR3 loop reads CASSQSYSNQPQHF. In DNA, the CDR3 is TGTGCCAGCTCTCAGAGTTATAGCAATCAGCCCCAGCATTTT.

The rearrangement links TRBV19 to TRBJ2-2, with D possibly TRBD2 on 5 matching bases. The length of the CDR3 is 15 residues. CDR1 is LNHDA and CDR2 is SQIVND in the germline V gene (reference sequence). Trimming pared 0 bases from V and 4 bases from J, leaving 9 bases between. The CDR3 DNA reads TGTGCCAGTAGTATAGAGCCGGGGATCACCGGGGAGCTGTTTTTT. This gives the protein CASSIEPGITGELFF. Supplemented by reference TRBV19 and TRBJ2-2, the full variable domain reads DGGITQSPKYLFRKEGQNVTLSCEQNLNHDAMYWYRQDPGQGLRLIYYSQIVNDFQKGDIAEGYSVSREKKESFPLTVTSAQKNPTAFYLCASSIEPGITGELFFGEGSRLTVL.

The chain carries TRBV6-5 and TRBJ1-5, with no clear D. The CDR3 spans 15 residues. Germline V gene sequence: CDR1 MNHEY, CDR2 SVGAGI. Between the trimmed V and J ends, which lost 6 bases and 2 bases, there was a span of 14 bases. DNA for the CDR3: TGTGCCAGCAGGGCCGGAAGGCTGGGCAATCAGCCCCAGCATTTT. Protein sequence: CASRAGRLGNQPQHF.

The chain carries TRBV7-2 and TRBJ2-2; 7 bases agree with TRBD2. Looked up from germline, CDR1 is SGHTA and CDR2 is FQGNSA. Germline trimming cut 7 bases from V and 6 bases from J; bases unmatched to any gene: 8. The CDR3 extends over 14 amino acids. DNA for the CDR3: TGTGCCAGCAACCCAGGGACTACCGCCGGGGAGCTGTTTTTT. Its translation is CASNPGTTAGELFF.

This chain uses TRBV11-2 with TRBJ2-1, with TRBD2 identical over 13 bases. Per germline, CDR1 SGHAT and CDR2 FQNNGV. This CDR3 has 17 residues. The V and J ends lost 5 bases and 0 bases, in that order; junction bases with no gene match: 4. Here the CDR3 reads CASSVGTSGTSYNEQFF. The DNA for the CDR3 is TGTGCCAGCAGCGTCGGGACTAGCGGGACCTCCTACAATGAGCAGTTCTTC.

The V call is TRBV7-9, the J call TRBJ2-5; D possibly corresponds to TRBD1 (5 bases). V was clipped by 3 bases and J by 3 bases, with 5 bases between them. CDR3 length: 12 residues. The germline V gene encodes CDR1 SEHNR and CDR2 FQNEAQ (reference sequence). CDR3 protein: CASSFREETQYF. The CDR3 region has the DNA TGTGCCAGCAGCTTCAGGGAAGAGACCCAGTACTTC.

CDR3 sequence reads: CASSPKRGTSGNQETQYF. The CDR3 DNA sequence: TGTGCCAGCAGTCCGAAAAGGGGGACTAGCGGGAACCAAGAGACCCAGTACTTC. This chain uses TRBV6-2 or TRBV6-3 with TRBJ2-5; 13 bases match TRBD2. The germline gives CDR1 MNHEY, CDR2 SVGEGT. The V gene end was trimmed by 5 bases and the J gene end by 0 bases; junction bases not matched to a gene: 9. The CDR3 spans 18 residues.

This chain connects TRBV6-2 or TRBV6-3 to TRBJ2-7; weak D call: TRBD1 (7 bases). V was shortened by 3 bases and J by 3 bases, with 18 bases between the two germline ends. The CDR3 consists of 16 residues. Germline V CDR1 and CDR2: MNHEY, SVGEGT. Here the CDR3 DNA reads TGTGCCAGCAGTTATAAGGGGGCGGGACAACGCTACGAGCAGTACTTC. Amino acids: CASSYKGAGQRYEQYF.

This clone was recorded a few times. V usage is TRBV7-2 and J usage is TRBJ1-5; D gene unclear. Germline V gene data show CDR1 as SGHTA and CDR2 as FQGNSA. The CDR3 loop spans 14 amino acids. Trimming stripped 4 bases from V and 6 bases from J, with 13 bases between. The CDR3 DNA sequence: TGTGCCAGCAGCTGGCCGGGGATCGGTCAGCCCCAGCATTTT. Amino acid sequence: CASSWPGIGQPQHF.

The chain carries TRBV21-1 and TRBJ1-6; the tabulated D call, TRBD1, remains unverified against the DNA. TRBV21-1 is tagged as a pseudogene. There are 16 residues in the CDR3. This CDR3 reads CASSRMGCLFNSPLHF. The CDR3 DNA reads TGTGCCAGCAGCAGAATGGGCTGCCTCTTTAATTCACCCCTCCACTTT.

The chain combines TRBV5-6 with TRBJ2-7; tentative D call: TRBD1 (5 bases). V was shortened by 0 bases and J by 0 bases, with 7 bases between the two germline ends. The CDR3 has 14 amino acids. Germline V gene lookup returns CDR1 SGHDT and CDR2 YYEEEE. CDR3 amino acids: CASSLGQFSYEQYF. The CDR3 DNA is TGTGCCAGCAGCTTGGGACAGTTCTCCTACGAGCAGTACTTC.

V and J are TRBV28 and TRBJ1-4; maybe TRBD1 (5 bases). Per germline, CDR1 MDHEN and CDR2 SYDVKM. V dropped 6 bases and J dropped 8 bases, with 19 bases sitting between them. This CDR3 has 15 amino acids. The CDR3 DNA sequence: TGTGCCAGCAGAAGGGTGGGACGACTGCGCGAAAAACTGTTTTTT. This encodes CASRRVGRLREKLFF.

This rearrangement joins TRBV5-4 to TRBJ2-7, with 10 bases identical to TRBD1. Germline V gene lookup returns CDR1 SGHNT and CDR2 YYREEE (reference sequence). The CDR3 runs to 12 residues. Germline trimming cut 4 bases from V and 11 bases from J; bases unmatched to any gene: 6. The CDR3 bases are TGTGCCAGCAGCGGGACAGGGGCGTTAAAGTACTTC. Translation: CASSGTGALKYF.

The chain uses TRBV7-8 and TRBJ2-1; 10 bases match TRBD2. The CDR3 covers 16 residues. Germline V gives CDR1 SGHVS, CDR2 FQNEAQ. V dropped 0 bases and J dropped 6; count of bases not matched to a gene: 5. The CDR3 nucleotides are TGTGCCAGCAGCTTAGCGGCTTGGACTAGCGGCAATGAGCAGTTCTTC. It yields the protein CASSLAAWTSGNEQFF.

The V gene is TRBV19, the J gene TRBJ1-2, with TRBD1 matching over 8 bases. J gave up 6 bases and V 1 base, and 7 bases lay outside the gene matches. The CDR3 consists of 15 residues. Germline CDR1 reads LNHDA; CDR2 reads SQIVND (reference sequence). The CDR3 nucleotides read TGTGCCAGTAGTATAGGACGACAGGGGCGGAATGGCTACACCTTC. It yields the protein CASSIGRQGRNGYTF.

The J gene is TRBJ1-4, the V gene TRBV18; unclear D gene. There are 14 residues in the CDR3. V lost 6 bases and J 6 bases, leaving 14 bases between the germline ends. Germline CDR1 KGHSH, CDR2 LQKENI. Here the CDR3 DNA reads TGTGCCAGCTCTGCGGGAAGGGTCGATGAAAAACTGTTTTTT. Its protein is CASSAGRVDEKLFF.

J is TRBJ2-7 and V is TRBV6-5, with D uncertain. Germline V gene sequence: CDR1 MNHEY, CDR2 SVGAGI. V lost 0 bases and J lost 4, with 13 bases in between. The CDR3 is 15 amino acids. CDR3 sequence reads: CASSYSSQEPYEQYF. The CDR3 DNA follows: TGTGCCAGCAGTTACTCGAGCCAGGAGCCATACGAGCAGTACTTC.

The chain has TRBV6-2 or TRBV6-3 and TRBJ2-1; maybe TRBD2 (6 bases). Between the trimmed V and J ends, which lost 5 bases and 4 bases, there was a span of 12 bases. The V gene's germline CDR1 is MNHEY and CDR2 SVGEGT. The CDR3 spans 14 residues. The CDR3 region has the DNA TGTGCCAGCAGTACCCCCCGGGGGTACAATGAGCAGTTCTTC. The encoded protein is CASSTPRGYNEQFF.

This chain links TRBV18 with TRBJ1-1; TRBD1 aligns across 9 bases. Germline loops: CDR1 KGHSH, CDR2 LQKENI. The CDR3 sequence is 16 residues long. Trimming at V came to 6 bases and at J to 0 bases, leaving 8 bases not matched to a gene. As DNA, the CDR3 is TGTGCCAGCTCGCTTGGGACAGGGCACATGAACACTGAAGCTTTCTTT. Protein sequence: CASSLGTGHMNTEAFF.

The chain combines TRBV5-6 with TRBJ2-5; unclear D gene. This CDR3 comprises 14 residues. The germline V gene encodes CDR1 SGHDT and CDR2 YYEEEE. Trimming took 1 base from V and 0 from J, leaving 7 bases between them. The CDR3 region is CASSLRADQETQYF. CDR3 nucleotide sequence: TGTGCCAGCAGCTTGAGGGCAGACCAAGAGACCCAGTACTTC.

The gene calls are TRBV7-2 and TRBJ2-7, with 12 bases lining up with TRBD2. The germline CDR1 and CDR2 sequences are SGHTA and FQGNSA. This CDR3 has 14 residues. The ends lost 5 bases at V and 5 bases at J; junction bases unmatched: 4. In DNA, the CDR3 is TGTGCCAGCAGCCCGGGACTAGCGGGTGACGAGCAGTACTTC. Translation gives CASSPGLAGDEQYF.

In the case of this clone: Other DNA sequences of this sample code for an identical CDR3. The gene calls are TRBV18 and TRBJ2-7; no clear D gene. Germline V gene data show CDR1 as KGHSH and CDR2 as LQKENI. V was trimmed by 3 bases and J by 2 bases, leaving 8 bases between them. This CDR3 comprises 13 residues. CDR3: CASSPGSPYEQYF. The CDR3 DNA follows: TGTGCCAGCTCACCGGGGTCCCCCTACGAGCAGTACTTC.